These 18 T cell receptor beta chains were sequenced from one sample in a study of monozygotic twins with inflammatory bowel disease. Reprocessing the 5' RACE reads, TCRdb reports a single entry for every CDR3 protein and omits DNA. The sample holds 200,000 to 250,000 distinct CDR3 sequences. The sample comprised blood. Receptor source: a human donor with ulcerative colitis or Crohn's disease, or a healthy co-twin of an affected twin (not recorded which).

The chain has TRBV7-3 and TRBJ2-1; TCRdb reports TRBD2, a call that lacks DNA to check it against. CDR3 length equals 16 residues. Germline CDR1 and CDR2: SGHTA and FQGTGA. CDR3 loop: CASSARGLAGNNEQFF.

The rearrangement joins TRBV7-9 to TRBJ1-5. This CDR3 spans 13 amino acids. CDR1 and CDR2 (germline): SEHNR, FQNEAQ (reference sequence). CDR3 amino acids: CASSLGNNQPQHF.

This sequence joins TRBV3-1 and TRBJ1-1; TCRdb's D call of TRBD1 is untestable without DNA. CDR1 is LGHDT, CDR2 YNNKEL, per germline (reference sequence). CDR3 size: 15 residues. The CDR3 protein is CASSHDTTWGTEAFF. The full variable domain, in which reference TRBV3-1 and TRBJ1-1 provide the parts outside the CDR3, is DTAVSQTPKYLVTQMGNDKSIKCEQNLGHDTMYWYKQDSKKFLKIMFSYNNKELIINETVPNRFSPKSPDKAHLNLHINSLELGDSAVYFCASSHDTTWGTEAFFGQGTRLTVV.

This rearrangement joins TRBV29-1 to TRBJ2-5. The CDR3 sequence is 12 residues long. The germline V gene has CDR1 SQVTM and CDR2 ANQGSEA. The CDR3 loop reads CSVETSSETQYF.

J is TRBJ2-7 and V is TRBV7-2; TCRdb names TRBD1, which stays unverified in the absence of DNA. The CDR3 sequence is 13 residues long. The germline V gene encodes CDR1 SGHTA and CDR2 FQGNSA. CDR3 region: CASSQNRVYEQYF.

The gene calls are TRBV5-6 and TRBJ1-5; the TCRdb call, TRBD1, lacks DNA for checking. CDR3 length: 14 amino acids. The V gene's germline CDR1 is SGHDT and CDR2 YYEEEE. CDR3 loop: CASSRTGIAQPQHF.

The chain couples TRBV20-1 to TRBJ2-1; the TCRdb call, TRBD1, lacks DNA for checking. Germline CDR1 reads DFQATT; CDR2 reads SNEGSKA (reference sequence). The CDR3 has 16 residues. The CDR3 reads CSAPSYGAVAYNEQFF.

The chain carries TRBV30 and TRBJ2-7. Germline values: CDR1 GTSNPN, CDR2 SVGIG (reference sequence). This CDR3 is built from 11 residues. CDR3 amino acids: CAWSNRDEQYF.

The chain carries TRBV4-1 and TRBJ2-5; TCRdb outputs TRBD2, but without DNA this stays unchecked. Germline V CDR1 and CDR2: MGHRA, YSYEKL. CDR3 size: 16 residues. The CDR3 is CASSQEPSGGWETQYF.

V and J are TRBV5-8 and TRBJ2-5; TCRdb selects TRBD1, and the lack of DNA leaves this call unchecked. Germline CDR1 and CDR2: SGHTS and YDEGEE. This CDR3 comprises 15 residues. The CDR3 loop is CASSLGGGRRETQYF. The variable domain in full, completed from reference TRBV5-8 and TRBJ2-5, reads EAGVTQSPTHLIKTRGQQATLRCSPISGHTSVYWYQQALGLGLQFLLWYDEGEERNRGNFPPRFSGRQFPNYSSELNVNALELEDSALYLCASSLGGGRRETQYFGPGTRLLVL.

The chain recombines TRBV5-1 with TRBJ1-5; the D call from TCRdb, TRBD1, cannot be confirmed without DNA. The CDR3 runs to 14 residues. The germline V gene encodes CDR1 SGHRS and CDR2 YFSETQ. The CDR3 protein is CASSIDSLNQPQHF.

J is TRBJ2-4 and V is TRBV4-1; TCRdb lists TRBD1, though no DNA is available to test this call. The CDR3 is 16 residues long. Germline CDR1 is MGHRA and CDR2 is YSYEKL. CDR3 loop: CASSGAGFLAKNIQYF.

V and J are TRBV7-9 and TRBJ1-5; TCRdb picks TRBD1, but there is no DNA to check that call. This CDR3 spans 14 amino acids. Germline CDR1 SEHNR, CDR2 FQNEAQ (reference sequence). Here the CDR3 reads CASSLEGKGQPQHF.

The chain is built from TRBV6-2 or TRBV6-3 and TRBJ2-1. The germline V gene has CDR1 MNHEY and CDR2 SVGEGT. This CDR3 is built from 11 residues. CDR3 residues: CASSYFYEQFF.

V gene TRBV11-2 combines with J gene TRBJ1-2; lacking DNA, the TRBD1 call made by TCRdb goes unchecked. The CDR3 totals 14 residues. Germline loops: CDR1 SGHAT, CDR2 FQNNGV. The CDR3 loop is CASSTLRDNYGYTF.

The gene calls are TRBV11-2 and TRBJ1-5. CDR3 length equals 13 residues. The germline CDR1 and CDR2 sequences are SGHAT and FQNNGV. CDR3 sequence: CASSFGKDQPQHF.

The chain links TRBV11-2 to TRBJ2-4; the D call from TCRdb, TRBD1, cannot be confirmed without DNA. The V gene's germline CDR1 is SGHAT and CDR2 FQNNGV. This CDR3 region has 17 residues. CDR3 residues: CASSLDLPLGAKNIQYF.

The rearrangement joins TRBV5-1 to TRBJ1-6; TCRdb picks TRBD1, but there is no DNA to check that call. This CDR3 comprises 14 residues. In germline, CDR1 is SGHRS, CDR2 YFSETQ. The CDR3 loop reads CASSLGQGETPLHF.